The next 16 T cell receptor beta chains were all read from a single sample in a study of CD8+ T cells in alopecia areata. Treatment defined: oral pan-JAK inhibitor, 5-10 mg twice daily. Sequencing relied on a cDNA template that was reverse transcribed from extracted RNA. Only in-frame clones appear in the TCRdb table, and some are missing; sequencing was by immunoSEQ multiplex PCR. The sample comprises more than 200,000 clones, about 40% of which are singletons, and over 2% rests with the top ten. The source material was CD4+ T cells sorted from blood, sampled at roughly week 36, from a patient treated with tofacitinib. These receptors originate from a human donor with alopecia areata.

In nucleotides, the CDR3 is TGTGCCTGGAGTCCAGGACTCTCTGGCTACACCTTC. Translating gives CAWSPGLSGYTF. V is TRBV30 and J is TRBJ1-2; D call uncertain. V was trimmed by 2 bases and J by 7 bases, leaving 11 bases between them. This CDR3 spans 12 amino acids. CDR1 GTSNPN and CDR2 SVGIG come from the germline V gene (reference sequence). The full variable domain, completed using reference TRBV30 and TRBJ1-2, is SQTIHQWPATLVQPVGSPLSLECTVEGTSNPNLYWYRQAAGRGLQLLFYSVGIGQISSEVPQNLSASRPQDRQFILSSKKLLLSDSGFYLCAWSPGLSGYTFGSGTRLTVV.

The chain combines TRBV29-1 with TRBJ2-7, with 10 bases matching TRBD1. The germline V gene encodes CDR1 SQVTM and CDR2 ANQGSEA. The CDR3 spans 16 residues. After removal of 7 bases from V and 5 bases from J, the junction contained 17 bases not matched to a gene. The CDR3 DNA is TGCAGCGCCCGGGACAGGGGAACGGGAGAGTTGAACGAGCAGTACTTC. Translating gives CSARDRGTGELNEQYF.

This clone has a handful of counts. The V and J genes are TRBV2 and TRBJ2-5; D unclear. V lost 7 bases to trimming and J lost 4 bases, with 7 bases between them. The germline V gene encodes CDR1 SNHLY and CDR2 FYNNEI. The CDR3 length is 11 residues. CDR3 sequence (DNA): TGTGCCAGCACGGTCAGAGAGACCCAGTACTTC. Protein: CASTVRETQYF.

V gene TRBV4-1 combines with J gene TRBJ2-3, with 12 bases that match TRBD2. Per the germline V gene, CDR1 is MGHRA and CDR2 is YSYEKL. V shed 1 base and J 2 bases; nucleotides not matched to a gene: 7. The CDR3 has 18 residues. The CDR3 nucleotides are TGCGCCAGCAGCCAAGGACTAGCGGGAGCATTCGACACAGATACGCAGTATTTT. This codes for CASSQGLAGAFDTDTQYF.

The chain couples TRBV7-9 to TRBJ1-2; possibly TRBD1 for D (6 bases). Germline V gene lookup returns CDR1 SEHNR and CDR2 FQNEAQ (reference sequence). There are 14 residues in the CDR3. Trimming took off 5 bases at V and 5 bases at J, with 15 bases between the two ends. CDR3 residues: CASSNEKGGYGYTF. DNA of the CDR3: TGTGCCAGCAGCAACGAGAAGGGGGGGTATGGCTACACCTTC.

Turning to this clone: Other DNA sequences in the same sample also yield this CDR3. The chain has TRBV7-2 and TRBJ2-3, with D possibly matching TRBD1 (6 bases). Germline-derived CDR1 and CDR2 are SGHTA and FQGNSA. This CDR3 spans 13 amino acids. V lost 3 bases and J 5 bases, leaving 9 bases between the germline ends. CDR3 amino acids: CASSLRGGDTQYF. In nucleotides, the CDR3 is TGTGCCAGCAGCTTGAGAGGGGGAGATACGCAGTATTTT.

This clone turned up a few times. V usage is TRBV30 and J usage is TRBJ2-2; a weak D match, TRBD2 (6 bases). Trimming removed 3 bases from V and 0 bases from J, with 14 bases in between. The CDR3 runs 16 residues. The V gene's germline CDR1 is GTSNPN and CDR2 SVGIG (reference sequence). CDR3 sequence (DNA): TGTGCCTGGAGGCTTGGGGGGAGTACGAACACCGGGGAGCTGTTTTTT. Amino acid sequence: CAWRLGGSTNTGELFF. Based on the CDR3 plus reference TRBV30 and TRBJ2-2, the full variable domain is SQTIHQWPATLVQPVGSPLSLECTVEGTSNPNLYWYRQAAGRGLQLLFYSVGIGQISSEVPQNLSASRPQDRQFILSSKKLLLSDSGFYLCAWRLGGSTNTGELFFGEGSRLTVL.

This clone turned up a few times. The gene calls are TRBV9 and TRBJ1-1, with TRBD1 as a possible D gene (6 bases). Trimming took off 2 bases at V and 1 base at J, with 9 bases between the two ends. In germline, CDR1 is SGDLS, CDR2 YYNGEE. CDR3 length equals 14 residues. The CDR3 DNA is TGTGCCAGCAGCGTTCAACAGGGGAACACTGAAGCTTTCTTT. It yields the protein CASSVQQGNTEAFF.

This rearrangement joins TRBV2 to TRBJ1-1; D possibly corresponds to TRBD1 (6 bases). Germline loops: CDR1 SNHLY, CDR2 FYNNEI. The V gene lost 6 bases and the J gene lost 4 bases, with 15 bases spanning the gap. This CDR3 is built from 14 residues. CDR3 nucleotides: TGTGCCAGCAGAATTACAGGGAGGAGCACTGAAGCTTTCTTT. Amino acid sequence: CASRITGRSTEAFF. The entire variable domain, with the rest obtained from reference TRBV2 and TRBJ1-1, is as follows: EPEVTQTPSHQVTQMGQEVILRCVPISNHLYFYWYRQILGQKVEFLVSFYNNEISEKSEIFDDQFSVERPDGSNFTLKIRSTKLEDSAMYFCASRITGRSTEAFFGQGTRLTVV.

This clone was picked up a small number of times. The rearrangement links TRBV4-1 to TRBJ2-7; unclear D gene. V was trimmed by 0 bases and J by 4 bases, leaving 19 bases between them. The CDR3 loop spans 17 amino acids. Per germline, CDR1 MGHRA and CDR2 YSYEKL. CDR3 bases: TGCGCCAGCAGCCAAGATTGGGCGGCGATACCGACTTACGAGCAGTACTTC. It is translated as CASSQDWAAIPTYEQYF.

As regards this clone: This specimen includes other DNA sequences encoding the same CDR3. V usage is TRBV6-5 and J usage is TRBJ1-2; D uncertain. CDR3 length: 11 amino acids. CDR1 is MNHEY and CDR2 is SVGAGI in the germline V gene. Trimming took 6 bases from V and 2 from J, leaving 4 bases between them. CDR3 coding DNA: TGTGCCAGCAGAACAAACTATGGCTACACCTTC. Translated, it gives CASRTNYGYTF.

This chain uses TRBV4-2 with TRBJ1-1; D is ambiguous. V was trimmed by 3 bases and J by 5 bases, leaving 7 bases between them. The CDR3 loop spans 12 amino acids. Germline V gene data show CDR1 as LGHNA and CDR2 as YNFKEQ. This chain's CDR3 is CASSHGQTEAFF. The CDR3 DNA reads as TGTGCCAGCAGCCATGGGCAGACTGAAGCTTTCTTT.

The chain recombines TRBV4-2 with TRBJ2-1; D not certain. With 1 base removed from V and 5 bases from J, the gap between germline ends came to 12 bases. Germline CDR1 LGHNA, CDR2 YNFKEQ. This CDR3 is built from 15 residues. The DNA for the CDR3 is TGTGCCAGCAGCCAAGTGACCCCCAGTCACAATGAGCAGTTCTTC. Amino acid sequence: CASSQVTPSHNEQFF.

The chain employs TRBV29-1 and TRBJ1-5; 8 bases are shared with TRBD1. The CDR3 covers 14 residues. Trimming cost V 4 bases and J 2 bases; bases outside gene matches: 4. Germline CDR1 reads SQVTM; CDR2 reads ANQGSEA. In DNA form, the CDR3 reads TGCAGCGTTGTATCAGGGGGCGGCAATCAGCCCCAGCATTTT. It translates to CSVVSGGGNQPQHF.

The V and J genes are TRBV19 and TRBJ1-2; D uncertain. The CDR3 runs to 13 residues. Germline-derived CDR1 and CDR2 are LNHDA and SQIVND (reference sequence). The ends were cut back, 7 bases at V and 2 bases at J, with 11 bases in the middle. CDR3: CASKFDQNYGYTF. DNA of the CDR3: TGTGCCAGTAAGTTCGACCAAAACTATGGCTACACCTTC.

This clone was detected only a few times. V gene TRBV29-1 combines with J gene TRBJ2-2; D is ambiguous. Germline CDR1 and CDR2: SQVTM and ANQGSEA. The CDR3 runs to 14 residues. With 1 base removed from V and 4 bases from J, the gap between germline ends came to 10 bases. The CDR3 loop is CSVEGRRITGELFF. CDR3 sequence (DNA): TGCAGCGTTGAAGGCCGGAGAATCACCGGGGAGCTGTTTTTT.